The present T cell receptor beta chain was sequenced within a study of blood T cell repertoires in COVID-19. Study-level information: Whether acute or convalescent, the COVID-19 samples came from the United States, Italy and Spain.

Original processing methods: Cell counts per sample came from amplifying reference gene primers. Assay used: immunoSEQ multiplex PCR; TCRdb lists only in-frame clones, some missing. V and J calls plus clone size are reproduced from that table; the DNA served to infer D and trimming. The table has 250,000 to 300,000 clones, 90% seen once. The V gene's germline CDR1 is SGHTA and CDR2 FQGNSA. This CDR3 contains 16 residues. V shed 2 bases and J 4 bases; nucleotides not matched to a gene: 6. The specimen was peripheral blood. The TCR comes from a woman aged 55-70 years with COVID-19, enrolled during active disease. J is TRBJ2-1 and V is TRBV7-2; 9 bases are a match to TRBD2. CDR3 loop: CASSLLLAGRYNEQFF. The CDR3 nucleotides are TGTGCCAGCAGCTTACTGCTAGCGGGGCGATACAATGAGCAGTTCTTC.